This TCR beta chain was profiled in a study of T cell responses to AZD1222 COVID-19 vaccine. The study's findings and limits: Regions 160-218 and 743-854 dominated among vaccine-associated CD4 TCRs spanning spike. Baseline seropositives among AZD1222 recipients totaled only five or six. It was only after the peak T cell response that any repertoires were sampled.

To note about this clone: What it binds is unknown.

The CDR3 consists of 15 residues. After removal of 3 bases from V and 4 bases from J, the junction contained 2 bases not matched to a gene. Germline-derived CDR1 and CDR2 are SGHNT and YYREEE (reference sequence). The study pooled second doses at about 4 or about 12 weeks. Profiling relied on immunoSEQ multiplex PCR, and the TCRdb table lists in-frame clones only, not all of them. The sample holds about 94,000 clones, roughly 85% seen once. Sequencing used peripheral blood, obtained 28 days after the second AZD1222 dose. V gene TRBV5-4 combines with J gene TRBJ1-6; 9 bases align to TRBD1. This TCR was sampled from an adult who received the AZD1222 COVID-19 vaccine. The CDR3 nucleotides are TGTGCCAGCAGCTCGGGACAGGGATATAATTCACCCCTCCACTTT. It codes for CASSSGQGYNSPLHF.